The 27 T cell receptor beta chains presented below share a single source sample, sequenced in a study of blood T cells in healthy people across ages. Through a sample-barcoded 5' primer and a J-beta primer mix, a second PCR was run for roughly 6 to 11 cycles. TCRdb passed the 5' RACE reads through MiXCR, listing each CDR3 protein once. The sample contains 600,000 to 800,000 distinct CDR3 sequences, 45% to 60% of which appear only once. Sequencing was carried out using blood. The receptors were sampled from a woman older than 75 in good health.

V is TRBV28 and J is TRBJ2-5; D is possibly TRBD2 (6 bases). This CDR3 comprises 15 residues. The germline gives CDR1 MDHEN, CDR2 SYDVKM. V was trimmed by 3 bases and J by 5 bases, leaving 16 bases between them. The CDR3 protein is CASSFSGGAGETQYF. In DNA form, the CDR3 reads TGTGCCAGCAGTTTTAGTGGAGGGGCTGGGGAGACCCAGTACTTC.

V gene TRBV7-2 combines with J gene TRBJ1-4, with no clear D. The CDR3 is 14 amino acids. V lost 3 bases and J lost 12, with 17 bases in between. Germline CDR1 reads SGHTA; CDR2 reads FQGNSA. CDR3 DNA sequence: TGTGCCAGCAGCTTCCTGGGAGTGGGTGCCGAACTGTTTTTT. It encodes CASSFLGVGAELFF. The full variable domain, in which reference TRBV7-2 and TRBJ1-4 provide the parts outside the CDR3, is GAGVSQSPSNKVTEKGKDVELRCDPISGHTALYWYRQSLGQGLEFLIYFQGNSAPDKSGLPSDRFSAERTGGSVSTLTIQRTQQEDSAVYLCASSFLGVGAELFFGSGTQLSVL.

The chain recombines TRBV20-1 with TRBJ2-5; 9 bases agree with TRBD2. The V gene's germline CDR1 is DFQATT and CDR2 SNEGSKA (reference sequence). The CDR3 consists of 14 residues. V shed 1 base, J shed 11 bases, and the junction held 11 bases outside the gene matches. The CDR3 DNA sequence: TGCAGTGCTAGAGTTGTAGCGGGAGTAAGAGAGCAGTACTTC. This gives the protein CSARVVAGVREQYF.

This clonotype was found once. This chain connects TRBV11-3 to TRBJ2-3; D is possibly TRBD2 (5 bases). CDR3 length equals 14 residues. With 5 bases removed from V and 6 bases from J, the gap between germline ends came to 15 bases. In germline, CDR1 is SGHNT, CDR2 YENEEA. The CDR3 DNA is TGTGCCAGCAGCCTATCGAGCGGTCTCGATACGCAGTATTTT. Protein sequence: CASSLSSGLDTQYF.

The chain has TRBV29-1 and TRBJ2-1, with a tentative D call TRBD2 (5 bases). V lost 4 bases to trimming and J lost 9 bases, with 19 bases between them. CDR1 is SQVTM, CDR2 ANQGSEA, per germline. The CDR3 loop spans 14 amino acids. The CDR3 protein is CSVGTGRASGEQFF. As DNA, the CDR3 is TGCAGCGTTGGGACGGGAAGGGCGAGTGGTGAGCAGTTCTTC.

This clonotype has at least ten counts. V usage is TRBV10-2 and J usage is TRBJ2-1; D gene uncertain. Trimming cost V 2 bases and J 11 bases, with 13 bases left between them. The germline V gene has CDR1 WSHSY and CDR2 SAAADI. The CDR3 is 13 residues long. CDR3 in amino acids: CASSETSLTKQFF. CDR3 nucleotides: TGCGCCAGCAGTGAGACCTCCCTTACAAAGCAGTTCTTC.

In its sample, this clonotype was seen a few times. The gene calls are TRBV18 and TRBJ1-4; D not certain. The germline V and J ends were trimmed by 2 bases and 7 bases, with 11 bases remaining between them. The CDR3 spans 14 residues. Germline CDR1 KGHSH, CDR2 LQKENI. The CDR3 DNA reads TGTGCCAGCTCACCAGTATACGGGTCTGAAAAACTGTTTTTT. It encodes CASSPVYGSEKLFF.

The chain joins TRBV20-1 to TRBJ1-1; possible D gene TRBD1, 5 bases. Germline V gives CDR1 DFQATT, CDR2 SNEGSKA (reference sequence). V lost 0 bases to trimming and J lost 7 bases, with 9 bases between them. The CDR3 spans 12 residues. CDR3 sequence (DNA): TGCAGTGCTAGAGATCAGACAGTTGAAGCTTTCTTT. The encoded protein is CSARDQTVEAFF.

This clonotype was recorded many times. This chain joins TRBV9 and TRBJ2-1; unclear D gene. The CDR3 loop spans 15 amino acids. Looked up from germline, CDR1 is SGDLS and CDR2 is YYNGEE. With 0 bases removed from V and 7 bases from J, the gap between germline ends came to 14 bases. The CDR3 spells CASSVGGSAPNEQFF. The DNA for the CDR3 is TGTGCCAGCAGCGTAGGTGGGTCGGCCCCGAATGAGCAGTTCTTC.

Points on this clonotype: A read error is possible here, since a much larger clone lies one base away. CDR3 protein: CASSQASWASGTFYEQYF. CDR3 sequence (DNA): TGCGCCAGCAGCCAAGCTTCGTGGGCTAGCGGGACGTTTTACGAGCAGTACTTC. V is TRBV4-1 and J is TRBJ2-4; 9 bases map to TRBD2. Near its end, the DNA agrees better with TRBJ2-7, so the J call may be wrong. Germline lookup yields CDR1 MGHRA and CDR2 YSYEKL. The CDR3 loop spans 18 amino acids.

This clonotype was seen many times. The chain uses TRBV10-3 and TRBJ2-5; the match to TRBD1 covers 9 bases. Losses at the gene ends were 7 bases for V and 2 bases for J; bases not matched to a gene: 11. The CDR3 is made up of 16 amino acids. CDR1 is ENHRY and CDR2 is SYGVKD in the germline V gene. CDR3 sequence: CAITLGQGPIQETQYF. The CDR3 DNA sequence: TGTGCCATCACCTTGGGACAGGGCCCTATTCAAGAGACCCAGTACTTC.

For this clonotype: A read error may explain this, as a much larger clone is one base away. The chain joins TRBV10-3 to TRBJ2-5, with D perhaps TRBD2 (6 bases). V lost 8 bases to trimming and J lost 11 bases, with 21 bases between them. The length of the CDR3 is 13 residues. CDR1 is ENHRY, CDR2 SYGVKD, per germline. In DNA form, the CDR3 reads TGTGCCATCGGGGGGAGGTCCTACAATGAGCAGTACTTC. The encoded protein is CAIGGRSYNEQYF.

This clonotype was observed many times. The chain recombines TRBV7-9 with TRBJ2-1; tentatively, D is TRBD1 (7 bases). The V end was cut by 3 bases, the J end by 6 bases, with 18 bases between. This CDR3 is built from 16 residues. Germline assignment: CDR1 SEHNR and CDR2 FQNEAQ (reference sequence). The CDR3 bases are TGTGCCAGCAGCTTTGCAGGGGGGACGGGTTTCAATGAGCAGTTCTTC. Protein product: CASSFAGGTGFNEQFF.

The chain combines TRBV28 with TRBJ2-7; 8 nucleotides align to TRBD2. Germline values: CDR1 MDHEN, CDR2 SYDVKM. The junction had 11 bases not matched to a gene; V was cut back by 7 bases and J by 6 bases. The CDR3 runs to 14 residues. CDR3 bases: TGTGCCAGCACCCCTGGTAGCGGGAACCCCGAGCAGTACTTC. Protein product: CASTPGSGNPEQYF.

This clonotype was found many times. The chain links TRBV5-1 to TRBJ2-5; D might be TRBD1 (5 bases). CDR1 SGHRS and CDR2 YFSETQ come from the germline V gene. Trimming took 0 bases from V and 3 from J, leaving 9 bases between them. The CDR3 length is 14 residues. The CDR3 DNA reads TGCGCCAGCAGCTTGGAGGCAGGGAAAGAGACCCAGTACTTC. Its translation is CASSLEAGKETQYF.

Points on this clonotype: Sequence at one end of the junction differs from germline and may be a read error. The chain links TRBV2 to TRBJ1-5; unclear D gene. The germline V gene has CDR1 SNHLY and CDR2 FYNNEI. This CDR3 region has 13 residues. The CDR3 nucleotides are TGTGCCAGCAGTGAGGGCCACAATCAGCCCCGGCATTTT. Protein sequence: CASSEGHNQPRHF.

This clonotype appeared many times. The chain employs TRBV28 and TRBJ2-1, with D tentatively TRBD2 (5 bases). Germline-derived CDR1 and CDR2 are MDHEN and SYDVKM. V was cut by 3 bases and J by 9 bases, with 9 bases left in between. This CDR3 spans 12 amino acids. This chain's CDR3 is CASSFSEGEQFF. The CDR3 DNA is TGTGCCAGCAGTTTTTCAGAGGGTGAGCAGTTCTTC.

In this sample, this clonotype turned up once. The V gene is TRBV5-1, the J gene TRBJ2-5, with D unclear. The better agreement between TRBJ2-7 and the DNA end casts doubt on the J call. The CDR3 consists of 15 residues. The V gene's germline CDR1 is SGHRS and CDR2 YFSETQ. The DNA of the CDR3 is TGCGCCAGCAGCTTGGGGGTGGCTGCCTCCTACGAGCAGTACTTC. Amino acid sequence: CASSLGVAASYEQYF.

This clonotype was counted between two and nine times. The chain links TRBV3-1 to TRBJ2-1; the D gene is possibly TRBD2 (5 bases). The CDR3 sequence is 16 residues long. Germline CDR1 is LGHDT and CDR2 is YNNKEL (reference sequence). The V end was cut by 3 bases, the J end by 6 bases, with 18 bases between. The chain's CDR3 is CASSHSPGRGANEQFF. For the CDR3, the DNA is TGTGCCAGCAGCCATAGCCCGGGCCGGGGAGCCAATGAGCAGTTCTTC.

CDR3 bases: TGTGCCAGCGGTGAGGTCGGGACAGAACAAGAGACCCAGTACTTC. Residues: CASGEVGTEQETQYF. The chain carries TRBV28 and TRBJ2-5; TRBD1 matches at 7 bases. The CDR3 contains 15 residues. Germline CDR1 reads MDHEN; CDR2 reads SYDVKM. Trimming cost V 8 bases and J 2 bases; bases outside gene matches: 11.

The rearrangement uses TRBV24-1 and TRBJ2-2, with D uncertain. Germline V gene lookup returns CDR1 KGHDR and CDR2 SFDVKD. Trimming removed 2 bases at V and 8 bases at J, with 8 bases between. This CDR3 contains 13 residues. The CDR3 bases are TGTGCCACCAGTGATTCCCTCGTGGGGGAGCTGTTTTTT. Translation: CATSDSLVGELFF.

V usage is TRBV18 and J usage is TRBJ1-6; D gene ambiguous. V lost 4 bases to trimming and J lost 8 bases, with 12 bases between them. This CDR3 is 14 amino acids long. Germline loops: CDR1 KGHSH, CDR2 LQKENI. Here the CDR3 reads CASSLQPPDSPLHF. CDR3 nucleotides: TGTGCCAGCTCACTTCAGCCACCCGATTCACCCCTCCACTTT.

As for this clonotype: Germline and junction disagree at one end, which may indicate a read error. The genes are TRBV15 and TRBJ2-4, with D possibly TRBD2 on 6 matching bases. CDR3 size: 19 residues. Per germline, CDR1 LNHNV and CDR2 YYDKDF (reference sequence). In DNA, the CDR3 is TGTGCCTCCAGCAGAGATCCCGGCGGGACCCCCGAGCATAAAAACATTCAGTACTTC. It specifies CASSRDPGGTPEHKNIQYF.

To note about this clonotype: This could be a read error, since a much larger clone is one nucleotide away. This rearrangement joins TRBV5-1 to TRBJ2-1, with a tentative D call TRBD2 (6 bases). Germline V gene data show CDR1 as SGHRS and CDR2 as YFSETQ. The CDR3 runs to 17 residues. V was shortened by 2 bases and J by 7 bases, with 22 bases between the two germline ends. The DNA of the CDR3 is TGCGCCAGCAGCTTACTAGCTAGCGAATATAGTGGGAATGAGCAGTTCTTC. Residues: CASSLLASEYSGNEQFF. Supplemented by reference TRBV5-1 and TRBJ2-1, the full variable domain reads KAGVTQTPRYLIKTRGQQVTLSCSPISGHRSVSWYQQTPGQGLQFLFEYFSETQRNKGNFPGRFSGRQFSNSRSEMNVSTLELGDSALYLCASSLLASEYSGNEQFFGPGTRLTVL.

CDR3 sequence: CASSQAPGGDRNEQFF. The CDR3 DNA is TGCGCCAGCAGCCAGGCGCCAGGGGGCGATAGGAATGAGCAGTTCTTC. The chain recombines TRBV5-1 with TRBJ2-1, with 8 bases lining up with TRBD1. Trimming removed 4 bases from V and 7 bases from J; junction bases left unmatched: 13. The CDR3 loop spans 16 amino acids. Germline V lookup: CDR1 SGHRS, CDR2 YFSETQ.

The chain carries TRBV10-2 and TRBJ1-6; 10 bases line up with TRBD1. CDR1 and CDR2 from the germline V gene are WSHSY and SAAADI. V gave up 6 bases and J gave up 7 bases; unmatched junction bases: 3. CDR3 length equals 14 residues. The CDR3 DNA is TGCGCCAGCAGGGACAGGGGGTGGAATTCACCCCTCCACTTT. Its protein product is CASRDRGWNSPLHF.

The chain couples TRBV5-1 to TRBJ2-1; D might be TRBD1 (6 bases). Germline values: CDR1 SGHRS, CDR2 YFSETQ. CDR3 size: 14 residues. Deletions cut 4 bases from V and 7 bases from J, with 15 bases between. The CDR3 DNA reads TGCGCCAGCAGCGCCGGACAGTATTCTAATGAGCAGTTCTTC. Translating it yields CASSAGQYSNEQFF.